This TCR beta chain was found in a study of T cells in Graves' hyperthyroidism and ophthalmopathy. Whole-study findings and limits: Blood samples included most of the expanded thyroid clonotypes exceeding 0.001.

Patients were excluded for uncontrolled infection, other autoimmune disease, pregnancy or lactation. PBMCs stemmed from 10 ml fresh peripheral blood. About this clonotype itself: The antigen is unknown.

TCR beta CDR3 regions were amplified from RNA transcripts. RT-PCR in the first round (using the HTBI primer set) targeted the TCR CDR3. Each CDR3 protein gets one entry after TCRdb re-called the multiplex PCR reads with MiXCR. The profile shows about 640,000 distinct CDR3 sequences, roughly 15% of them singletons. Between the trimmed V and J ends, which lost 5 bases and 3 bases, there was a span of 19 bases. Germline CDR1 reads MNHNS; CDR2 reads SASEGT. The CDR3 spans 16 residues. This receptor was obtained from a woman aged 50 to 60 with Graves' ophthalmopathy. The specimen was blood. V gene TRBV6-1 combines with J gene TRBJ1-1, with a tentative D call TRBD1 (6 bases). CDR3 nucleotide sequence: TGTGCCAGCAGTTACCGGTCTACAGGGCTGGACACTGAAGCTTTCTTT. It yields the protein CASSYRSTGLDTEAFF.